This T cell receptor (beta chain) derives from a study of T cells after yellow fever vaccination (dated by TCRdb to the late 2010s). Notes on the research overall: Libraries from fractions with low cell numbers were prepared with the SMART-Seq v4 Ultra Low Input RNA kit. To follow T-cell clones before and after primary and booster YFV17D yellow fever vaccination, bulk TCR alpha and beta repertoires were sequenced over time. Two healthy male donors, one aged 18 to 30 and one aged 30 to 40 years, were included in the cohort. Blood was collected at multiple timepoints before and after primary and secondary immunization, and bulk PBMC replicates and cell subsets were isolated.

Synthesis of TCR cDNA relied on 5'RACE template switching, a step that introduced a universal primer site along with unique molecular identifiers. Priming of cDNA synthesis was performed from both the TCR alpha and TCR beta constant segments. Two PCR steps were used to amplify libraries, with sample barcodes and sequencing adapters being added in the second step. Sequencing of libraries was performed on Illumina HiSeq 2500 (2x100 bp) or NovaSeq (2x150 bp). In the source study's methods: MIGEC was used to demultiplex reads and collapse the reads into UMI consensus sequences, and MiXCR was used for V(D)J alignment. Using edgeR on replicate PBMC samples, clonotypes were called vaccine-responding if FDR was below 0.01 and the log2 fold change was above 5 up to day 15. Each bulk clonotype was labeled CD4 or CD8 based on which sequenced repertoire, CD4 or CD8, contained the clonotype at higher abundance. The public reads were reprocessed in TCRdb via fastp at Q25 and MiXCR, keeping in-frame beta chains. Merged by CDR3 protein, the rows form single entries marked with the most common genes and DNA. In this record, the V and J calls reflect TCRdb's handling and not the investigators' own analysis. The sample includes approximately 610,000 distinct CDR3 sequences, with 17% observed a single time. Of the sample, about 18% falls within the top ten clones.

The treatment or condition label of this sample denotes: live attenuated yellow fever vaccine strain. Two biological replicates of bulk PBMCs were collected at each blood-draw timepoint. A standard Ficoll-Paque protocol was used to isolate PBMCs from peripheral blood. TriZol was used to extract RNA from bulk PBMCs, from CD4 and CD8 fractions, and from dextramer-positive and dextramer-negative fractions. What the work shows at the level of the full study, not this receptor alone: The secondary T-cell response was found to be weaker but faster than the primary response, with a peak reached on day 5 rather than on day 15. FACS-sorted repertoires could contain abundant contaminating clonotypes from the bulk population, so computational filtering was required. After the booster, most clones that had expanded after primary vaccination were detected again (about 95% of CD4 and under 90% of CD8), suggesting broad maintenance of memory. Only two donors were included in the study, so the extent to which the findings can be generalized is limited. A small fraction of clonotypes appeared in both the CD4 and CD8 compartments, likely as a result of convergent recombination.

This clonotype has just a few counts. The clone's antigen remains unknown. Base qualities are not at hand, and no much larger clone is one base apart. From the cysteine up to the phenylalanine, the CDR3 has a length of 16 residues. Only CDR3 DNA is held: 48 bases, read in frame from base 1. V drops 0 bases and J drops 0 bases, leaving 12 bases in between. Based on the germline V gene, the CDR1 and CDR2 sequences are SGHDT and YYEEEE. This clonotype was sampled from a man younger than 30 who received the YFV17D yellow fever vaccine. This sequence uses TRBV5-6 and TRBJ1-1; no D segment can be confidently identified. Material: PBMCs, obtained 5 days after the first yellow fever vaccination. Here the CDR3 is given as CASSLDFGSMNTEAFF. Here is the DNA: TGTGCCAGCAGCTTGGACTTTGGGAGCATGAACACTGAAGCTTTCTTT.